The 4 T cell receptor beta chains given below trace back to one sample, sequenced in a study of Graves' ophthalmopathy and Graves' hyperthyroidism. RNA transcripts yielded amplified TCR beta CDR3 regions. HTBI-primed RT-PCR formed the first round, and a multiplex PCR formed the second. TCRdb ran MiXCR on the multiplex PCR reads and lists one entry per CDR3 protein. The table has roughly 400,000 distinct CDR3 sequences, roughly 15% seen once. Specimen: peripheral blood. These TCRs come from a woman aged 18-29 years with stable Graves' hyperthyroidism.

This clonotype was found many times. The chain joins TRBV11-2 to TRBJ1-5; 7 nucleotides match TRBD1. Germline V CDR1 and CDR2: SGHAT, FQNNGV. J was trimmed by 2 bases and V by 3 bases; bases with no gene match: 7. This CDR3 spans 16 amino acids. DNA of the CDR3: TGTGCCAGCAGCTTTGAGGGGGCGTACGGCAATCAGCCCCAGCATTTT. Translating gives CASSFEGAYGNQPQHF.

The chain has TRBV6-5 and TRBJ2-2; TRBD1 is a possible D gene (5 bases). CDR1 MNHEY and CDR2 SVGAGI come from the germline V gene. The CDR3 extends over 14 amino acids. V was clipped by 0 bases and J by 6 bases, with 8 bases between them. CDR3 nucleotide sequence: TGTGCCAGCAGTTACTCGTTCAGGGCCGGGGAGCTGTTTTTT. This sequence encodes CASSYSFRAGELFF.

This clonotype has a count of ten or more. The chain's CDR3 is CASNWGTEILNSPLHF. Written as DNA, the CDR3 is TGTGCCAGCAATTGGGGGACAGAAATTTTAAATTCACCCCTCCACTTT. The V and J genes are TRBV12-3 or TRBV12-4 and TRBJ1-6, with 7 bases identical to TRBD1. The CDR3 runs 16 residues. J lost 7 bases, V lost 7 bases, and 13 bases had no gene match.

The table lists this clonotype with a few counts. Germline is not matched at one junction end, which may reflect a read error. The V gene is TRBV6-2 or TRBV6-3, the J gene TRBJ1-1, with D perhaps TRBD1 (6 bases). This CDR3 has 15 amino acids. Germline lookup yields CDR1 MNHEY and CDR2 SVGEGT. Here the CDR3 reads CAGSKPGALSSEAFF. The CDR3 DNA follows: TGTGCCGGCAGTAAACCGGGGGCTTTGTCCTCTGAAGCTTTCTTT.